There are a few counts of the clone carrying this T cell receptor beta chain. Its antigen is as yet unknown. The germline V and J ends were trimmed by 3 bases and 4 bases, with 15 bases remaining between them. The CDR3 extends over 15 amino acids. Germline CDR1 MGHRA, CDR2 YSYEKL. These data come from a study of T cells in Graves' hyperthyroidism and ophthalmopathy. About the study: The initial diagnosis was the point when peripheral blood was collected, ahead of any treatment.

Study-wide findings and caveats: Ophthalmopathy was separated from stable hyperthyroidism by a 13 V-J model.

Regions amplified from RNA transcripts were the TCR beta CDR3 regions. The HTBI set primed first-round TCR CDR3 RT-PCR. TCRdb used MiXCR to reprocess the multiplex PCR reads, holding one entry per CDR3 protein. Among hundreds of thousands of distinct CDR3 sequences, 14% were seen once, and the ten largest hold more than 8.5%. J is TRBJ1-1 and V is TRBV4-1, with unresolved D. Sequenced: blood. The receptor comes from a woman aged 18-35 years with Graves' hyperthyroidism. The CDR3 loop reads CASSHPARGSTEAFF. Here the CDR3 DNA reads TGCGCCAGCAGCCACCCCGCCCGGGGTAGCACTGAAGCTTTCTTT.